This entry lists 5 T cell receptor beta chains sequenced from one sample in a study of somatic mutations in cytotoxic T cells in rheumatoid arthritis. Some clones are missing from TCRdb's copy, which holds only in-frame ones; the method was immunoSEQ multiplex PCR. The sample comprises about 15,000 clones, 55% to 85% of which are singletons, and less than 11% rests with the top ten. The specimen sequenced was CD8+ T cells sorted from blood. All receptors come from an adult with rheumatoid arthritis.

The chain has TRBV4-1 and TRBJ2-3; 9 bases match TRBD2. The CDR3 is made up of 16 amino acids. Germline V gene data show CDR1 as MGHRA and CDR2 as YSYEKL. Germline trimming cut 6 bases from V and 0 bases from J; bases unmatched to any gene: 7. The DNA for the CDR3 is TGCGCCAGCAGACCTTACGCGGGGGGGAGCACAGATACGCAGTATTTT. This translates into CASRPYAGGSTDTQYF.

This clone was recorded a few times. One end of the junction varies from germline; a read error may be responsible. J is TRBJ2-7 and V is TRBV30, with D perhaps matching TRBD1 or TRBD2 (5 bases each). Germline V gene lookup returns CDR1 GTSNPN and CDR2 SVGIG (reference sequence). The CDR3 contains 12 residues. CDR3 coding DNA: TGTGCCTGGAGTGTAGAGGGGTACGGGCAGTACTTC. Translating it yields CAWSVEGYGQYF.

This chain links TRBV7-2 with TRBJ1-3, with D unclear. Looked up from germline, CDR1 is SGHTA and CDR2 is FQGNSA. The CDR3 runs to 15 residues. V dropped 1 base and J dropped 0 bases, with 7 bases sitting between them. DNA of the CDR3: TGTGCCAGCAGCTTAGACGTTTACTCTGGAAACACCATATATTTT. Protein sequence: CASSLDVYSGNTIYF.

The table lists this clone with a few counts. The chain uses TRBV27 and TRBJ1-6; D remains unclear. CDR3 size: 13 residues. From germline, CDR1 is MNHEY and CDR2 SMNVEV (reference sequence). V lost 6 bases and J lost 6, with 9 bases in between. CDR3 region: CASRAVSNSPLHF. CDR3 DNA sequence: TGTGCCAGCAGGGCAGTGAGTAATTCACCCCTCCACTTT.

The CDR3 DNA is TGTGCCAGCCGCGCTCCGGGTGGCTACACCTTC. It codes for CASRAPGGYTF. This chain connects TRBV6-1 to TRBJ1-2; D unresolved. The CDR3 extends over 11 amino acids. The germline gives CDR1 MNHNS, CDR2 SASEGT. Trimming pared 8 bases from V and 7 bases from J, leaving 11 bases between.